Each of the 32 T cell receptor beta chains below was sequenced from the same sample in a study of a mutant IDH1 vaccine in newly diagnosed glioma. For these TCRs, the target antigens are not known. Sample time point: week 47, end of study. The content of each vaccine dose was 300 ug of mutant IDH1 20-mer peptide, and topical imiquimod accompanied it. TCRdb keeps only in-frame clones here, not all; method: immunoSEQ multiplex PCR. The top ten clones hold 5% to 6% of a sample with roughly 34,000 clones, 75% to 95% of them seen once. This specimen consisted of PBMCs, obtained from a glioma patient whose treatment included an IDH1 peptide vaccine. The receptors here all came from a woman in her thirties or forties with glioma.

The V and J genes are TRBV7-9 and TRBJ2-3; TRBD2 might be the D (6 bases). The CDR3 spans 16 residues. V lost 0 bases and J 4 bases, leaving 14 bases between the germline ends. Germline loops: CDR1 SEHNR, CDR2 FQNEAQ (reference sequence). The CDR3 DNA follows: TGTGCCAGCAGCTTAGCGGGACTGGTAAAATCAGATACGCAGTATTTT. Translating gives CASSLAGLVKSDTQYF. Full variable domain (rest looked up from reference TRBV7-9 and TRBJ2-3): DTGVSQNPRHKITKRGQNVTFRCDPISEHNRLYWYRQTLGQGPEFLTYFQNEAQLEKSRLLSDRFSAERPKGSFSTLEIQRTEQGDSAMYLCASSLAGLVKSDTQYFGPGTRLTVL.

The rearrangement links TRBV5-1 to TRBJ1-5, with D hard to call. Germline V gene sequence: CDR1 SGHRS, CDR2 YFSETQ. The V gene lost 4 bases and the J gene lost 5 bases, with 16 bases spanning the gap. CDR3 length: 15 amino acids. CDR3 in amino acids: CASSPTGGSHQPQHF. In DNA form, the CDR3 reads TGCGCCAGCAGCCCCACCGGAGGTAGTCATCAGCCCCAGCATTTT.

The chain is built from TRBV27 and TRBJ2-7; D is perhaps TRBD2 (6 bases). The CDR3 has 16 amino acids. From germline, CDR1 is MNHEY and CDR2 SMNVEV (reference sequence). Trimming left V 5 bases short and J 2 bases short, with 19 bases between. CDR3 sequence: CASSNQLRRVTYEQYF. The CDR3 DNA follows: TGTGCCAGCAGTAACCAGCTACGGAGGGTGACCTACGAGCAGTACTTC.

The chain is built from TRBV13 and TRBJ2-3, with TRBD2 identical over 8 bases. The junction had 16 bases not matched to a gene; V was cut back by 6 bases and J by 11 bases. Germline loops: CDR1 PRHDT, CDR2 FYEKMQ (reference sequence). The CDR3 is 15 amino acids. The CDR3 nucleotides read TGTGCCAGCAGACACTCGGGGGGAGCGGGGGTCGGGCAGTATTTT. It encodes CASRHSGGAGVGQYF.

The rearrangement uses TRBV6-5 and TRBJ1-2; TRBD1 matches at 7 bases. Per germline, CDR1 MNHEY and CDR2 SVGAGI. Trimming removed 3 bases from V and 2 bases from J; junction bases left unmatched: 6. This CDR3 has 15 residues. The CDR3 sequence is CASSYSGGQNYGYTF. CDR3 nucleotide sequence: TGTGCCAGCAGTTATTCAGGGGGGCAGAACTATGGCTACACCTTC.

The chain carries TRBV19 and TRBJ1-4, with D unresolved. CDR1 is LNHDA, CDR2 SQIVND, per germline (reference sequence). V was trimmed by 0 bases and J by 4 bases, leaving 21 bases between them. CDR3 length equals 19 residues. For the CDR3, the DNA is TGTGCCAGTAGTATAGATCTTGCGGCGCCAACATCAGTTAATGAAAAACTGTTTTTT. It specifies CASSIDLAAPTSVNEKLFF.

This clone was detected only once. The chain joins TRBV29-1 to TRBJ1-1, with unresolved D. V was trimmed by 4 bases and J by 1 base, leaving 10 bases between them. The CDR3 covers 13 residues. Per the germline V gene, CDR1 is SQVTM and CDR2 is ANQGSEA. In DNA form, the CDR3 reads TGCAGCGTTGTGCCGACTCAGAACACTGAAGCTTTCTTT. Protein: CSVVPTQNTEAFF.

This chain joins TRBV7-8 and TRBJ1-2; unclear D gene. In germline, CDR1 is SGHVS, CDR2 FQNEAQ. This CDR3 spans 14 amino acids. V was clipped by 2 bases and J by 4 bases, with 11 bases between them. The CDR3 region has the DNA TGTGCCAGCAGCTTAAACAGTGGGTTCTATGGCTACACCTTC. Protein: CASSLNSGFYGYTF.

This chain links TRBV6-4 with TRBJ1-6, with D unresolved. This CDR3 region has 13 residues. CDR1 is MRHNA and CDR2 is SNTAGT in the germline V gene. V lost 4 bases to trimming and J lost 5 bases, with 6 bases between them. Here the CDR3 reads CASSAGNNSPLHF. The DNA for the CDR3 is TGTGCCAGCAGTGCGGGGAATAATTCACCCCTCCACTTT.

This clone showed up just a few times. This chain uses TRBV30 with TRBJ1-1; weak D call: TRBD1 (6 bases). The germline V gene encodes CDR1 GTSNPN and CDR2 SVGIG (reference sequence). This CDR3 has 11 residues. Trimming cost V 0 bases and J 7 bases, with 6 bases left between them. In nucleotides, the CDR3 is TGTGCCTGGAGTGTGGACAGTGAAGCTTTCTTT. This encodes CAWSVDSEAFF.

The rearrangement uses TRBV29-1 and TRBJ1-2; 10 bases agree with TRBD1. With V trimmed by 4 bases and J by 7 bases, 9 bases remained unmatched. Germline CDR1 reads SQVTM; CDR2 reads ANQGSEA. CDR3 length equals 14 residues. DNA for the CDR3: TGCAGCGTTGGCCCCGGACAGGGGGTTTTTGGCTACACCTTC. The encoded protein is CSVGPGQGVFGYTF. The full variable domain, in which reference TRBV29-1 and TRBJ1-2 provide the parts outside the CDR3, is SAVISQKPSRDICQRGTSLTIQCQVDSQVTMMFWYRQQPGQSLTLIATANQGSEATYESGFVIDKFPISRPNLTFSTLTVSNMSPEDSSIYLCSVGPGQGVFGYTFGSGTRLTVV.

The gene calls are TRBV7-9 and TRBJ2-1; 8 nucleotides line up with TRBD2. The junction had 10 bases not matched to a gene; V was cut back by 4 bases and J by 2 bases. Germline V gene lookup returns CDR1 SEHNR and CDR2 FQNEAQ (reference sequence). This CDR3 region has 17 residues. DNA for the CDR3: TGTGCCAGCAGCTCCACCCAGGGGACTAGTACCTACAATGAGCAGTTCTTC. Protein: CASSSTQGTSTYNEQFF.

This chain joins TRBV6-1 and TRBJ1-1, with a possible D match to TRBD1 (5 bases). V was shortened by 2 bases and J by 8 bases, with 12 bases between the two germline ends. The CDR3 is made up of 13 amino acids. Germline lookup yields CDR1 MNHNS and CDR2 SASEGT. In DNA, the CDR3 is TGTGCCAGCAGTGAAAGACCCCCAGGGGAAGCTTTCTTT. The encoded protein is CASSERPPGEAFF.

This sequence joins TRBV5-1 and TRBJ1-2; tentative D call: TRBD1 (6 bases). The germline V gene encodes CDR1 SGHRS and CDR2 YFSETQ. The V end lost 3 bases, the J end lost 1 base, and 10 bases lay between the germline ends. There are 14 residues in the CDR3. In DNA, the CDR3 is TGCGCCAGCAGCTGGACAGTTGGTAACTATGGCTACACCTTC. Its translation: CASSWTVGNYGYTF.

The count of this clone is one. The chain joins TRBV21-1 to TRBJ2-7; the table calls TRBD1, which could not be checked here. TRBV21-1 is recorded as a pseudogene. The CDR3 is 13 amino acids. Written as DNA, the CDR3 is TGTGCCAGACGACAGTCCAACTCCTACGAGCAGTACTTC. Amino acids: CARRQSNSYEQYF.

About this clone itself: The limits of the CDR3 on the DNA are not certain, so only TCRdb's listed CDR3 is given. This chain joins TRBV7-2 and TRBJ1-4; the D call of TRBD1 is as the table states it, not checked on the DNA. The CDR3 is 16 amino acids in total, end residues counted. CDR1 SGHTA and CDR2 FQGNSA come from the germline V gene. CDR3 sequence: CASSFDSGQGRKKLFF.

This chain uses TRBV30 with TRBJ1-2; D gene uncertain. In germline, CDR1 is GTSNPN, CDR2 SVGIG (reference sequence). The V end lost 3 bases, the J end lost 8 bases, and 22 bases lay between the germline ends. The CDR3 spans 15 residues. CDR3 residues: CAWRPLGTVLWGYTF. As DNA, the CDR3 is TGTGCCTGGAGACCCCTCGGTACAGTCCTATGGGGCTACACCTTC. Filled out from reference TRBV30 and TRBJ1-2, the complete variable domain reads SQTIHQWPATLVQPVGSPLSLECTVEGTSNPNLYWYRQAAGRGLQLLFYSVGIGQISSEVPQNLSASRPQDRQFILSSKKLLLSDSGFYLCAWRPLGTVLWGYTFGSGTRLTVV.

This clone was counted only a few times. The V call is TRBV9, the J call TRBJ1-4; 8 nucleotides agree with TRBD1. Unmatched junction bases numbered 7, after V lost 4 bases and J lost 5 bases. Germline lookup yields CDR1 SGDLS and CDR2 YYNGEE. This CDR3 contains 15 residues. In DNA, the CDR3 is TGTGCCAGCAGCTCATCCGGGACAGGCAATGAAAAACTGTTTTTT. This codes for CASSSSGTGNEKLFF.

This chain uses TRBV6-6 with TRBJ2-1; 8 bases map to TRBD2. The CDR3 length is 16 residues. V was pared by 6 bases and J by 6 bases, with 13 bases of the junction left unmatched. The germline CDR1 and CDR2 sequences are MNHNY and SVGAGI (reference sequence). In DNA form, the CDR3 reads TGTGCCAGCAGGGCCGGGACTAGGAGGACTCTCAATGAGCAGTTCTTC. Translated: CASRAGTRRTLNEQFF.

This chain uses TRBV2 with TRBJ1-3; D is perhaps TRBD1 (5 bases). Germline CDR1 SNHLY, CDR2 FYNNEI. V lost 6 bases, J lost 0 bases, and 12 bases lay in between. CDR3 length: 15 amino acids. The CDR3 here is CASRNRQSSGNTIYF. The CDR3 nucleotides are TGTGCCAGCAGGAATAGACAGAGCTCTGGAAACACCATATATTTT.

The rearrangement uses TRBV19 and TRBJ2-7, with 9 bases identical to TRBD2. The germline gives CDR1 LNHDA, CDR2 SQIVND (reference sequence). The J segment lost 4 bases and the V segment lost 5 bases, leaving 6 bases of the junction unmatched. The CDR3 has 14 amino acids. CDR3 in DNA: TGTGCCAGTAGTCCAGCGGGAGGCGGGTACGAGCAGTACTTC. It is translated as CASSPAGGGYEQYF.

There are a few counts of this clone. The chain employs TRBV5-1 and TRBJ2-1; 7 bases are a match to TRBD2. Losses at the gene ends were 4 bases for V and 2 bases for J; bases not matched to a gene: 9. CDR3 length: 16 residues. Germline-derived CDR1 and CDR2 are SGHRS and YFSETQ. In DNA form, the CDR3 reads TGCGCCAGCAGCGGGGGGGGGTCCTATGCCTACAATGAGCAGTTCTTC. This gives the protein CASSGGGSYAYNEQFF.

J is TRBJ1-1 and V is TRBV19; D gene uncertain. There are 13 residues in the CDR3. V was shortened by 4 bases and J by 4 bases, with 10 bases between the two germline ends. Per germline, CDR1 LNHDA and CDR2 SQIVND (reference sequence). CDR3 loop: CASSSLIGTEAFF. CDR3 nucleotides: TGTGCCAGTAGTAGCCTCATAGGCACTGAAGCTTTCTTT.

This clone was seen a handful of times. This chain links TRBV5-1 with TRBJ1-2; 7 positions agree with TRBD1. Germline trimming cut 2 bases from V and 5 bases from J; bases unmatched to any gene: 6. Germline CDR1 reads SGHRS; CDR2 reads YFSETQ. The CDR3 runs 14 residues. CDR3 nucleotide sequence: TGCGCCAGCAGCTTACCGAGACAGGGTTATGGCTACACCTTC. Protein sequence: CASSLPRQGYGYTF.

The chain couples TRBV9 to TRBJ1-4; the D is unclear. The germline CDR1 and CDR2 sequences are SGDLS and YYNGEE. V was clipped by 3 bases and J by 8 bases, with 14 bases between them. There are 14 residues in the CDR3. The CDR3 nucleotides are TGTGCCAGCAGCGCCATCGGGGTTGGCGAAAAACTGTTTTTT. Encoded protein: CASSAIGVGEKLFF.

The chain uses TRBV5-1 and TRBJ2-7; 11 bases align to TRBD2. Losses at the gene ends were 5 bases for V and 3 bases for J; bases not matched to a gene: 7. The CDR3 is 15 residues long. Germline CDR1 and CDR2: SGHRS and YFSETQ. CDR3 nucleotides: TGCGCCAGCAGTTTTAGCGGGAGGGCCGTCTACGAGCAGTACTTC. It codes for CASSFSGRAVYEQYF.

Points on this clone: The sample has other DNA sequences that encode this CDR3 too. The rearrangement joins TRBV7-2 to TRBJ2-5; D unresolved. V dropped 8 bases and J dropped 4 bases, with 17 bases sitting between them. CDR1 and CDR2 (germline): SGHTA, FQGNSA. This CDR3 has 14 amino acids. This CDR3 reads CASSRSGPRETQYF. Written as DNA, the CDR3 is TGTGCCAGCTCCCGCAGTGGGCCAAGAGAGACCCAGTACTTC.

The chain couples TRBV27 to TRBJ2-1; D not certain. Germline V gene data show CDR1 as MNHEY and CDR2 as SMNVEV (reference sequence). With 5 bases removed from V and 7 bases from J, the gap between germline ends came to 6 bases. The CDR3 runs to 11 residues. CDR3 in DNA: TGTGCCAGCAGTCGCATGAATGAGCAGTTCTTC. Its translation: CASSRMNEQFF.

Details on this clone: The sample has other DNA sequences that encode this CDR3 too. DNA for the CDR3: TGCGCCAGCAGCGCTAGCGGGAGGGTATACGAGCAGTACTTC. Protein product: CASSASGRVYEQYF. The chain joins TRBV5-1 to TRBJ2-7, with 12 bases aligning to TRBD2. Germline V gene lookup returns CDR1 SGHRS and CDR2 YFSETQ. Germline trimming cut 4 bases from V and 4 bases from J; bases unmatched to any gene: 3. The CDR3 runs to 14 residues.

In this sample, this clone turned up once. The genes are TRBV2 and TRBJ1-1; the D gene is possibly TRBD1 (5 bases). CDR1 SNHLY and CDR2 FYNNEI come from the germline V gene. V was cut by 3 bases and J by 5 bases, with 10 bases left in between. The CDR3 is 13 amino acids. This CDR3 is CASSDGRGTEAFF. The CDR3 DNA reads TGTGCCAGCAGTGATGGGAGGGGAACTGAAGCTTTCTTT.

This chain uses TRBV16 with TRBJ2-7, with a possible D match to TRBD1 (5 bases). This CDR3 spans 13 amino acids. V lost 7 bases, J lost 6 bases, and 16 bases lay in between. Germline V CDR1 and CDR2: KGHSY, FQNENV. The CDR3 region is CASTQTRAGEQYF. The CDR3 bases are TGTGCCAGCACCCAGACCAGGGCTGGCGAGCAGTACTTC.

This chain joins TRBV4-1 and TRBJ2-7, with 9 bases matching TRBD1. Trimming cost V 4 bases and J 2 bases; bases outside gene matches: 9. Germline values: CDR1 MGHRA, CDR2 YSYEKL. The CDR3 length is 16 residues. The DNA for the CDR3 is TGCGCCAGCAGCCCCCTTATGGGACAGGGACCCTACGAGCAGTACTTC. This gives the protein CASSPLMGQGPYEQYF.